Each of the 15 T cell receptor beta chains below was sequenced from the same sample in a study of blood T cell repertoires in COVID-19. Clones were read by immunoSEQ multiplex PCR, and TCRdb kept only the in-frame ones, dropping some. The sample records around 80,000 clones, roughly four fifths being singletons. Sequenced sample: peripheral blood. Receptors were obtained from a man in his 60s with acute or convalescent COVID-19.

CDR3: CSVRPGQFTYEQYF. The CDR3 DNA sequence: TGCAGCGTCCGTCCGGGACAGTTCACCTACGAGCAGTACTTC. The chain uses TRBV29-1 and TRBJ2-7; TRBD1 agrees at 7 bases. Trimming at V came to 6 bases and at J to 2 bases, leaving 10 bases not matched to a gene. Germline-derived CDR1 and CDR2 are SQVTM and ANQGSEA. The CDR3 is made up of 14 amino acids.

This chain joins TRBV5-1 and TRBJ1-2, with 10 bases aligning to TRBD1. This CDR3 contains 14 residues. Germline V gives CDR1 SGHRS, CDR2 YFSETQ. Germline trimming cut 1 base from V and 5 bases from J; bases unmatched to any gene: 2. CDR3 sequence (DNA): TGCGCCAGCAGCTTGCAGGGACAGGGGTATGGCTACACCTTC. It encodes CASSLQGQGYGYTF.

V and J are TRBV20-1 and TRBJ1-1; D ambiguous. This CDR3 has 10 amino acids. Per germline, CDR1 DFQATT and CDR2 SNEGSKA (reference sequence). Trimming took 2 bases from V and 8 from J, leaving 6 bases between them. CDR3 DNA sequence: TGCAGTGCTAGAACAGACGAAGCTTTCTTT. Its protein is CSARTDEAFF.

This rearrangement joins TRBV2 to TRBJ1-6; 10 positions agree with TRBD1. Germline V CDR1 and CDR2: SNHLY, FYNNEI. This CDR3 is 16 amino acids long. J was trimmed by 9 bases and V by 7 bases; bases with no gene match: 12. CDR3 residues: CASISSLGQGSSPLHF. The DNA for the CDR3 is TGTGCCAGCATATCCTCCCTGGGACAGGGGAGTTCACCCCTCCACTTT.

The chain is built from TRBV7-2 and TRBJ2-5, with D perhaps TRBD1 (5 bases). CDR3 length: 17 amino acids. V dropped 1 base and J dropped 1 base, with 16 bases sitting between them. The germline V gene encodes CDR1 SGHTA and CDR2 FQGNSA. The CDR3: CASSLGVGRQGQETQYF. The CDR3 bases are TGTGCCAGCAGCTTAGGGGTCGGGCGGCAGGGCCAAGAGACCCAGTACTTC.

This clone came up once. The chain employs TRBV18 and TRBJ1-5; D is unresolved. The CDR3 consists of 13 residues. Germline values: CDR1 KGHSH, CDR2 LQKENI. V lost 4 bases and J lost 4, with 8 bases in between. The CDR3 here is CASSLQINQPQHF. In nucleotides, the CDR3 is TGTGCCAGCTCACTACAGATTAATCAGCCCCAGCATTTT.

The J gene is TRBJ1-5, the V gene TRBV3-1 (or the pseudogene TRBV3-2); TRBD1 matches at 7 bases. The V gene end was trimmed by 3 bases and the J gene end by 3 bases; junction bases not matched to a gene: 2. The CDR3 spans 14 residues. CDR1 is LGHDT and CDR2 is YNNKEL in the germline V gene (reference sequence). CDR3 DNA: TGTGCCAGCAGCCATACAGGGGACAATCAGCCCCAGCATTTT. Amino acid sequence: CASSHTGDNQPQHF.

The genes are TRBV6-5 and TRBJ2-5; D is perhaps TRBD2 (5 bases). This CDR3 region has 13 residues. Per the germline V gene, CDR1 is MNHEY and CDR2 is SVGAGI. V was cut by 7 bases and J by 3 bases, with 12 bases left in between. This CDR3 reads CASNSDGEETQYF. The CDR3 DNA sequence: TGTGCCAGCAATAGCGATGGAGAAGAGACCCAGTACTTC.

This clone was detected only once. The chain couples TRBV9 to TRBJ2-6; D perhaps matches TRBD2 (5 bases). Germline CDR1 is SGDLS and CDR2 is YYNGEE. Trimming cost V 0 bases and J 0 bases, with 10 bases left between them. The CDR3 sequence is 17 residues long. The CDR3 DNA reads as TGTGCCAGCAGCGTAGGTTCCGGGATCTCTGGGGCCAACGTCCTGACTTTC. Protein product: CASSVGSGISGANVLTF.

V is TRBV9 and J is TRBJ2-3; TRBD2 matches at 8 bases. The CDR3 runs to 13 residues. Trimming removed 4 bases from V and 6 bases from J; junction bases left unmatched: 4. From germline, CDR1 is SGDLS and CDR2 YYNGEE. The CDR3 nucleotides are TGTGCCAGCAGCAGGACGGGGGGGGATACGCAGTATTTT. Its translation: CASSRTGGDTQYF. Full variable domain (remainder filled in from reference TRBV9 and TRBJ2-3): DSGVTQTPKHLITATGQRVTLRCSPRSGDLSVYWYQQSLDQGLQFLIQYYNGEERAKGNILERFSAQQFPDLHSELNLSSLELGDSALYFCASSRTGGDTQYFGPGTRLTVL.

CDR3 DNA sequence: TGTGCCAGTAGTCCACAGGCCCCAAATGAGCAGTTCTTC. Translation: CASSPQAPNEQFF. The rearrangement joins TRBV19 to TRBJ2-1, with D perhaps TRBD1 (5 bases). CDR3 length equals 13 residues. V shed 5 bases and J shed 7 bases, with 12 bases lying between them. CDR1 and CDR2 from the germline V gene are LNHDA and SQIVND (reference sequence).

This clone was picked up a small number of times. The chain couples TRBV30 to TRBJ1-5, with TRBD1 identical over 7 bases. Looked up from germline, CDR1 is GTSNPN and CDR2 is SVGIG (reference sequence). This CDR3 has 13 amino acids. The V segment lost 2 bases and the J segment 6 bases; nucleotides outside the gene matches: 4. CDR3 nucleotides: TGTGCCTGGAGTCCGACAGGGACTCAGCCCCAGCATTTT. Translating it yields CAWSPTGTQPQHF.

This clone was counted a single time. This rearrangement joins TRBV24-1 to TRBJ2-4; D remains unclear. Trimming stripped 2 bases from V and 6 bases from J, with 4 bases between. This CDR3 comprises 12 residues. CDR1 is KGHDR, CDR2 SFDVKD, per germline. The CDR3, as DNA: TGTGCCACCAGTGATTCCGGAAACATTCAGTACTTC. This sequence encodes CATSDSGNIQYF.

This sequence joins TRBV4-3 and TRBJ2-7; D perhaps matches TRBD2 (6 bases). V shed 0 bases and J shed 7 bases, with 10 bases lying between them. The CDR3 runs 13 residues. Germline CDR1 and CDR2: LGHNA and YSLEER. The CDR3: CASSQDRGREQYF. Written as DNA, the CDR3 is TGCGCCAGCAGCCAAGATCGGGGGAGGGAGCAGTACTTC.

This chain uses TRBV12-3 or TRBV12-4 with TRBJ1-1; weak D call: TRBD1 (5 bases). The germline V and J ends were trimmed by 3 bases and 10 bases, with 12 bases remaining between them. This CDR3 is 12 amino acids long. The CDR3 coding sequence is TGTGCCAGCAGTTTGCCGGTGGGGGGAGCTTTCTTT. It codes for CASSLPVGGAFF.